This TCR beta chain was captured in a study of cytomegalovirus exposure and HLA in healthy donors (dated by TCRdb to 2016 to 2017). Background for the entire study: According to a later analysis, one platform produced both the 110 or so validation repertoires and the 670 or so repertoires of the first cohort. The study combined high-throughput TCR immunosequencing, statistical association of individual TCRs with disease status, and machine learning to predict cytomegalovirus infection status. A separate validation cohort of 100 to 150 different subjects was used in addition to the approximately 670-subject first cohort. The study aimed to test whether cataloging public T cell receptors could reveal signatures of past pathogen exposure. Overall results and qualifications from the work: The study gave a list of roughly 150 TCR beta chains associated with cytomegalovirus. While some public TCRs were present in many individuals, most TCR sequences turned up only very rarely across donors. A later analysis lacked HLA typing for the validation cohort, so it scored co-occurrence in that cohort across all 110 or so repertoires. In a later analysis, TCRs clustered in the first cohort were found to also tend to co-occur in the 120 or so validation repertoires, with around 94% of cluster scores above 0. In both the original and validation cohorts, the classifier was reported to diagnose cytomegalovirus status with high specificity and sensitivity. A few of the identified cytomegalovirus-associated TCR beta chains were confirmed in vitro to be specific for cytomegalovirus antigens. According to the authors, the approach could potentially be generalized to other disease states and immunological phenotypes.

Donors formed part of the validation cohort, which comprised fewer than 150 subjects and was distinct from the first cohort of 666 subjects. V loses 6 bases at its end and J loses 4 bases; junction bases beyond the gene matches: 4. CDR1 and CDR2 (SGHVS, FQNEAQ) derive from the germline V gene. The CDR3, from cysteine to phenylalanine, totals 13 residues. The only DNA kept is the CDR3, 39 bases in frame from the first base. Library construction relied on the immunoSEQ multiplex PCR assay. Concerning the study's data processing: A statistical classification framework was developed to diagnose cytomegalovirus status using the catalog of TCR beta chain sequences. TCRdb limited this immuneACCESS table to in-frame rearrangements with V and J called. A share of clones is missing; checked studies link under half to unresolved V genes, and the rest is unexplained. D and trimming come from the DNA, and the V and J calls and clone size come from that table. A total of 150,000 to 200,000 clones appear in this sample, around 90% of them only once. 3% to 3.5% of the sample belongs to the ten largest clones.

Concerning this clone: Its specific antigen is unknown. Base qualities are not at hand, and no much larger clone is one base apart.

Here the chain combines TRBV7-8 and TRBJ2-5, with 8 bases aligning to TRBD1. The sample comprised PBMCs. This TCR came from a woman in her late teens or twenties in good health and CMV-seropositive. The sequenced DNA is TGTGCCAGCAGTCTAGGACAGGGAGAGACCCAGTACTTC. This translates into CASSLGQGETQYF.